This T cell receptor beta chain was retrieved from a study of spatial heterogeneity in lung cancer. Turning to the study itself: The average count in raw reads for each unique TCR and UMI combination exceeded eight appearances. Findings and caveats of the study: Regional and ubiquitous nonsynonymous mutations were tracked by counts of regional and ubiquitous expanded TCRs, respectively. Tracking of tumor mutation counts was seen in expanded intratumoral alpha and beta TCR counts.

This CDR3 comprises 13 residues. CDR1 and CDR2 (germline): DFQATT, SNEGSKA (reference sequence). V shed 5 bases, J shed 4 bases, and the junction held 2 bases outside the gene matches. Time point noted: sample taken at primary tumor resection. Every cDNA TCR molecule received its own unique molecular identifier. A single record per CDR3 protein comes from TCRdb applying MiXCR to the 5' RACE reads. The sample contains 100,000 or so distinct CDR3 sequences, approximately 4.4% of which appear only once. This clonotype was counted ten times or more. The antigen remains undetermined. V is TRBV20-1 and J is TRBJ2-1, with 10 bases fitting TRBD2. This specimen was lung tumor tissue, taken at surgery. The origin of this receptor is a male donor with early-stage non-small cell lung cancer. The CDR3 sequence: CSAGTSVYNEQFF. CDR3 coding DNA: TGCAGTGCTGGGACTAGCGTATACAATGAGCAGTTCTTC.